These 7 T cell receptor beta chains were all obtained from the same sample, sequenced in a study of T cells in Graves' hyperthyroidism and ophthalmopathy. From RNA transcripts, TCR beta CDR3 regions were amplified. When the TCR CDR3 underwent first-round RT-PCR, the HTBI primer set was used. MiXCR, applied by TCRdb to the multiplex PCR reads, yields one record per CDR3 protein. The sample shows around 280,000 distinct CDR3 sequences, roughly 13% of them seen only once. Input material: blood. Receptors originate from a middle-aged woman with Graves' hyperthyroidism.

This clonotype was recorded many times. The chain joins TRBV19 to TRBJ1-1; 9 nucleotides match TRBD1. This CDR3 has 16 amino acids. The J segment lost 5 bases and the V segment lost 3 bases, leaving 10 bases of the junction unmatched. Germline-derived CDR1 and CDR2 are LNHDA and SQIVND (reference sequence). CDR3 protein: CASSMLSGQGKTEAFF. In DNA, the CDR3 is TGTGCCAGTAGTATGCTCTCGGGACAGGGAAAGACTGAAGCTTTCTTT.

This clonotype was observed a handful of times. The chain combines TRBV20-1 with TRBJ1-2, with D possibly being TRBD1 (5 bases). This CDR3 comprises 14 residues. V lost 0 bases, J lost 1 base, and 9 bases lay in between. The germline V gene has CDR1 DFQATT and CDR2 SNEGSKA (reference sequence). In nucleotides, the CDR3 is TGCAGTGCTAGAGATCGACAGCATAACTATGGCTACACCTTC. This encodes CSARDRQHNYGYTF.

This clonotype was seen a few times. This sequence joins TRBV9 and TRBJ2-3, with a weak D call TRBD2 (6 bases). This CDR3 has 16 amino acids. CDR1 and CDR2 from the germline V gene are SGDLS and YYNGEE. The V end lost 3 bases, the J end lost 6 bases, and 20 bases lay between the germline ends. The CDR3 here is CASSAFGASVTDTQYF. The CDR3 nucleotides are TGTGCCAGCAGCGCCTTTGGGGCTAGCGTGACGGATACGCAGTATTTT.

This clonotype showed up many times. J is TRBJ2-5 and V is TRBV25-1, with D unresolved. Germline V CDR1 and CDR2: MGHDK, SYGVNS. This CDR3 region has 13 residues. The V end lost 3 bases, the J end lost 0 bases, and 5 bases lay between the germline ends. Here the CDR3 reads CASSEPNQETQYF. The DNA for the CDR3 is TGTGCCAGCAGTGAGCCCAACCAAGAGACCCAGTACTTC.

The chain combines TRBV7-9 with TRBJ1-1; no clear D gene. This CDR3 is 14 amino acids long. The V end lost 1 base, the J end lost 11 bases, and 17 bases lay between the germline ends. CDR1 is SEHNR and CDR2 is FQNEAQ in the germline V gene (reference sequence). Here the CDR3 DNA reads TGTGCCAGCAGCTTAGTGAATACCCCCAAAGGCGCTTTCTTT. It specifies CASSLVNTPKGAFF.

This clonotype was found many times. The chain links TRBV27 to TRBJ2-7; tentative D call: TRBD2 (6 bases). The length of the CDR3 is 14 residues. Germline values: CDR1 MNHEY, CDR2 SMNVEV (reference sequence). Trimming removed 2 bases at V and 2 bases at J, with 10 bases between. CDR3 protein: CASSLLAKPYEQYF. CDR3 nucleotides: TGTGCCAGCAGTTTACTAGCGAAACCCTACGAGCAGTACTTC.

The rearrangement joins TRBV2 to TRBJ2-3; the D gene is possibly TRBD2 (6 bases). The CDR3 runs to 14 residues. The V gene's germline CDR1 is SNHLY and CDR2 FYNNEI. The V end was cut by 11 bases, the J end by 0 bases, with 15 bases between. The CDR3, as DNA: TGTGCCGGAACTAGCTCCCCTAGCACAGATACGCAGTATTTT. Amino acid sequence: CAGTSSPSTDTQYF.